The source of this TCR beta chain is a study of metastatic and nonmetastatic thyroid tumors. Thyroid surgery was performed in patients who had received no treatment beforehand. TCRdb redid the clone calls on the PCR reads using MiXCR. The table lists 35,000 to 50,000 clones, around 17% of them singletons, with more than 9% in the top ten. CDR3 size: 16 residues. Looked up from germline, CDR1 is SGHAT and CDR2 is FQNNGV. Whole-study findings and limits: Malignant thyroid tumors reportedly exceeded benign nodules significantly in TCR beta diversity, with the difference appearing in blood and tumor.

This clone has a count of ten or more. Antigen specificity is unknown. A junction boundary mismatches the germline segment, possibly from a read error. Other DNA sequences from this sample encode an identical CDR3 as well. The J gene is TRBJ1-2, the V gene TRBV11-2, with TRBD1 as a possible D gene (5 bases). Sequencing was performed on tumor tissue. The sequence was obtained from a female donor with papillary thyroid cancer or a benign thyroid nodule (not recorded which). Some clones in this sample may be carry-over from other donors' samples. CDR3 bases: TGCGCCAGCAGCTGGTACGGGACGGCACTTGGCTATGGCTACACCTTC. It translates to CASSWYGTALGYGYTF.